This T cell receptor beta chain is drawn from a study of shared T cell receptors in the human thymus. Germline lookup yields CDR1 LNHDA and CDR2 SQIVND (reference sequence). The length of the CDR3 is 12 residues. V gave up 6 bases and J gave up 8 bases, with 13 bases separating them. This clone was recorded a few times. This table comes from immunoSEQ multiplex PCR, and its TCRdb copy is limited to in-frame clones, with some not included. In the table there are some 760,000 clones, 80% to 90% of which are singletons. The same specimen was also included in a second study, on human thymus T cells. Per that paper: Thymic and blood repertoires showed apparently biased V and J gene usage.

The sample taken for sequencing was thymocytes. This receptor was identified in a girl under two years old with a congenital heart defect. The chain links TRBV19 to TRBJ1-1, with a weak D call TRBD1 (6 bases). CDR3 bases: TGTGCCAGTAGCACAATCCAGGGGGAAGCTTTCTTT. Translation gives CASSTIQGEAFF.